Listed below are T cell receptor beta chains from one sample, sequenced in a study of shared clonotypes between healthy human individuals. This table comes from immunoSEQ multiplex PCR, and its TCRdb copy is limited to in-frame clones, with some not included. The table records 2,500,000 or so clones, roughly 93% of them present only once. Sequencing used naive CD4+ T cells from PBMCs. The receptors stem from a man between 18 and 29 years old in good health. Some clones in this sample may be carry-over from other donors' samples. Both conserved end residues are trimmed from each CDR3. Each record gives: clone size, J gene, V gene, CDR3 protein. Clone size is shown for a subset of rows, as once, few, many or a class of expanded clone.

.,TRBJ2-5,TRBV6-1,ASSRGREAQETQY
.,TRBJ2-7,TRBV29-1,SVRTGADEQY
.,TRBJ2-5,TRBV6-5,ASSSRKGGRGETQY
once,TRBJ2-5,TRBV7-2,ASSLAPLWETQY
.,TRBJ2-7,TRBV15,ATSRDPGQPVSYEQY
.,TRBJ2-7,TRBV9,ASSVRAGNSYEQY
.,TRBJ1-1,TRBV4-2,ASSRITGDSEAF
.,TRBJ2-2,TRBV5-1,ASSLAPEQSQANTGELF
few,TRBJ1-1,TRBV5-1,ASSLAGGDGRAF
.,TRBJ2-1,TRBV6-4,ASSDIGDSYNEQF
.,TRBJ2-7,TRBV5-6,ASSSAKSSYEQY
.,TRBJ2-7,TRBV7-9,ASSAGRSSYEQY
.,TRBJ2-1,TRBV5-4,ASSSPGGSYNEQF
.,TRBJ1-2,TRBV5-8,ASSLGTELGYT
.,TRBJ1-2,TRBV7-2,ASSLEGGLNYGYT
.,TRBJ1-1,TRBV11-2,ASSLAFWGAF
once,TRBJ1-5,TRBV5-8,ASSGGQFSNQPQH
.,TRBJ2-1,TRBV18,ASSPYTSQSYNEQF
.,TRBJ2-2,TRBV10-1,ASSVFATGELF
.,TRBJ1-1,TRBV4-1,ASSLQLNTEAF
.,TRBJ2-1,TRBV29-1,SARSWNEQF
.,TRBJ2-1,TRBV9,ASSSTWRSSSYNEQF
.,TRBJ2-3,TRBV5-1,ASNPGVLAGPSTDTQY